Presented here are 25 T cell receptor beta chains from one specimen sequenced in a study of long-term antiretroviral therapy in people with HIV. This was the immunoSEQ v3.0 assay at survey level. Method: immunoSEQ multiplex PCR; TCRdb's copy keeps in-frame clones and lacks some. This table holds roughly 20,000 clones, approximately 90% found once. The input for sequencing was unsorted PBMCs, taken 2.1 years after starting antiretroviral therapy. The receptor set was obtained from a man aged 18-30 years with HIV.

The chain employs TRBV6-1 and TRBJ1-5; 7 bases are a match to TRBD1. Germline values: CDR1 MNHNS, CDR2 SASEGT. Germline trimming cut 8 bases from V and 5 bases from J; bases unmatched to any gene: 12. This CDR3 is 15 amino acids long. This CDR3 reads CASSQWDRRDQPQHF. CDR3 bases: TGTGCCAGCTCCCAATGGGACAGAAGAGATCAGCCCCAGCATTTT.

This chain uses TRBV6-5 with TRBJ2-3; 11 bases agree with TRBD2. Germline CDR1 reads MNHEY; CDR2 reads SVGAGI. Germline trimming cut 5 bases from V and 4 bases from J; bases unmatched to any gene: 5. The CDR3 is made up of 15 amino acids. CDR3 sequence reads: CASSATSGEADTQYF. In DNA form, the CDR3 reads TGTGCCAGCAGTGCGACTAGCGGGGAGGCAGATACGCAGTATTTT.

This clone was detected a few times. This rearrangement joins TRBV4-1 to TRBJ1-4; TRBD1 might be the D (6 bases). The germline V gene encodes CDR1 MGHRA and CDR2 YSYEKL. V lost 0 bases, J lost 12 bases, and 11 bases lay in between. This CDR3 has 13 amino acids. This chain's CDR3 is CASSQEVPGELFF. The CDR3 region has the DNA TGCGCCAGCAGCCAAGAGGTCCCAGGGGAACTGTTTTTT.

The chain joins TRBV2 to TRBJ1-4; D possibly corresponds to TRBD1 (6 bases). The CDR3 contains 13 residues. Trimming pared 6 bases from V and 8 bases from J, leaving 13 bases between. The V gene's germline CDR1 is SNHLY and CDR2 FYNNEI. DNA of the CDR3: TGTGCCAGCAGAAACAGGGTGTTCGAAAAACTGTTTTTT. This sequence encodes CASRNRVFEKLFF.

This sequence joins TRBV19 and TRBJ1-1, with D possibly being TRBD1 (5 bases). This CDR3 is built from 21 residues. V lost 3 bases, J lost 5 bases, and 34 bases lay in between. Germline V gene lookup returns CDR1 LNHDA and CDR2 SQIVND (reference sequence). CDR3 residues: CASSIPREEVPSEVFNTEAFF. CDR3 in DNA: TGTGCCAGTAGTATCCCCAGGGAAGAGGTTCCCTCCGAGGTATTTAATACTGAAGCTTTCTTT.

The rearrangement joins TRBV4-1 to TRBJ1-5; D is unresolved. V lost 4 bases and J 3 bases, leaving 10 bases between the germline ends. The CDR3 is made up of 14 amino acids. Per germline, CDR1 MGHRA and CDR2 YSYEKL. The CDR3 DNA follows: TGCGCCAGCAGCCTAGTGTGGTCCAATCAGCCCCAGCATTTT. Translation gives CASSLVWSNQPQHF.

The V call is TRBV6-5, the J call TRBJ1-1; possible D gene TRBD1, 6 bases. The germline CDR1 and CDR2 sequences are MNHEY and SVGAGI. The CDR3 sequence is 13 residues long. The V and J ends lost 0 bases and 7 bases respectively, with 9 bases between them. CDR3 DNA sequence: TGTGCCAGCAGTTACTCGGGGGCGAGTGAAGCTTTCTTT. Its protein product is CASSYSGASEAFF.

The chain combines TRBV7-2 with TRBJ1-3; a weak D match, TRBD1 (6 bases). This CDR3 has 15 residues. Germline-derived CDR1 and CDR2 are SGHTA and FQGNSA. V shed 3 bases and J shed 0 bases, with 9 bases lying between them. The CDR3 here is CASSLRDTSGNTIYF. As DNA, the CDR3 is TGTGCCAGCAGCTTGAGGGACACCTCTGGAAACACCATATATTTT.

On this clone itself: Sequence at one end of the junction differs from germline and may be a read error. The chain has TRBV29-1 and TRBJ2-4; 11 bases fit TRBD2. CDR3 length equals 15 residues. Germline values: CDR1 SQVTM, CDR2 ANQGSEA. The CDR3 is CSVEALAGGSIIQYF. The CDR3 DNA is TGCAGCGTGGAAGCTCTAGCGGGAGGCAGTATCATTCAGTACTTC.

In this sample, this clone turned up once. The chain recombines TRBV7-3 with TRBJ2-1, with a tentative D call TRBD1 (5 bases). This CDR3 contains 13 residues. Germline lookup yields CDR1 SGHTA and CDR2 FQGTGA. Deletions cut 5 bases from V and 10 bases from J, with 15 bases between. The CDR3 nucleotides are TGTGCCAGCAGCCCTGGGGCCTCTCGGGAGCAGTTCTTC. This codes for CASSPGASREQFF.

The gene calls are TRBV5-4 and TRBJ2-7, with a weak D call TRBD2 (6 bases). Trimming cost V 3 bases and J 1 base, with 8 bases left between them. The germline V gene has CDR1 SGHNT and CDR2 YYREEE (reference sequence). This CDR3 is built from 13 residues. In DNA form, the CDR3 reads TGTGCCAGCAGCTGGGGGACTTCCTACGAGCAGTACTTC. Amino acids: CASSWGTSYEQYF.

This chain's CDR3 is CASRDSGRDYEQYF. DNA of the CDR3: TGTGCCAGCAGGGATAGCGGGAGGGACTACGAGCAGTACTTC. The chain uses TRBV2 and TRBJ2-7; 11 bases fit TRBD2. Trimming cost V 6 bases and J 3 bases; bases outside gene matches: 4. Looked up from germline, CDR1 is SNHLY and CDR2 is FYNNEI. The CDR3 is 14 amino acids.

The chain couples TRBV7-9 to TRBJ2-7; possibly TRBD1 for D (5 bases). Germline V gene sequence: CDR1 SEHNR, CDR2 FQNEAQ (reference sequence). This CDR3 has 12 residues. With 2 bases removed from V and 6 bases from J, the gap between germline ends came to 8 bases. The CDR3 is CASSLPRVEQYF. CDR3 bases: TGTGCCAGCAGCTTACCCAGGGTCGAGCAGTACTTC.

This chain uses TRBV6-5 with TRBJ1-2, with TRBD1 matching over 7 bases. J lost 8 bases, V lost 5 bases, and 11 bases had no gene match. The CDR3 extends over 14 amino acids. Germline V lookup: CDR1 MNHEY, CDR2 SVGAGI. The CDR3 sequence: CASSPRQGWRGYTF. CDR3 nucleotide sequence: TGTGCCAGCAGTCCTCGACAGGGTTGGAGGGGCTACACCTTC.

The chain joins TRBV18 to TRBJ1-2; possible D gene TRBD1, 6 bases. Trimming left V 3 bases short and J 0 bases short, with 20 bases between. Germline V lookup: CDR1 KGHSH, CDR2 LQKENI. This CDR3 has 18 residues. In DNA form, the CDR3 reads TGTGCCAGCTCACCCATCAGGACAGATACACAAGCTAACTATGGCTACACCTTC. As protein: CASSPIRTDTQANYGYTF.

V gene TRBV5-1 combines with J gene TRBJ2-7, with D perhaps given as TRBD1 or TRBD2 (6 bases each). V was clipped by 0 bases and J by 0 bases, with 13 bases between them. Germline V CDR1 and CDR2: SGHRS, YFSETQ. This CDR3 spans 16 amino acids. CDR3: CASSLARGAASYEQYF. CDR3 sequence (DNA): TGCGCCAGCAGCTTGGCGAGGGGGGCAGCCTCCTACGAGCAGTACTTC.

This clone came up a few times. The rearrangement joins TRBV7-8 to TRBJ2-7; D uncertain. This CDR3 is 12 amino acids long. Germline CDR1 SGHVS, CDR2 FQNEAQ. The V and J ends lost 6 bases and 6 bases respectively, with 12 bases between them. CDR3 bases: TGTGCCAGCAGACTGCCCCCCGCCGAGCAGTACTTC. The encoded protein is CASRLPPAEQYF.

V is TRBV7-9 and J is TRBJ2-1; TRBD1 aligns across 9 bases. CDR1 is SEHNR, CDR2 FQNEAQ, per germline (reference sequence). The CDR3 extends over 16 amino acids. V shed 3 bases and J 8 bases; nucleotides not matched to a gene: 11. CDR3 loop: CASSFPRDRVFHEQFF. CDR3 bases: TGTGCCAGCAGCTTCCCCCGGGACAGGGTATTCCATGAGCAGTTCTTC. Looking up the rest from reference TRBV7-9 and TRBJ2-1 gives the full variable domain: DTGVSQNPRHKITKRGQNVTFRCDPISEHNRLYWYRQTLGQGPEFLTYFQNEAQLEKSRLLSDRFSAERPKGSFSTLEIQRTEQGDSAMYLCASSFPRDRVFHEQFFGPGTRLTVL.

This rearrangement joins TRBV7-8 to TRBJ1-5; the D is unclear. Germline loops: CDR1 SGHVS, CDR2 FQNEAQ. The CDR3 spans 16 residues. V was cut by 0 bases and J by 0 bases, with 9 bases left in between. CDR3 protein: CASSLAAFISNQPQHF. The CDR3 DNA reads TGTGCCAGCAGCTTAGCAGCCTTTATTAGCAATCAGCCCCAGCATTTT.

The chain combines TRBV15 with TRBJ1-2, with D perhaps TRBD1 (6 bases). The V gene's germline CDR1 is LNHNV and CDR2 YYDKDF (reference sequence). The CDR3 runs to 15 residues. V lost 2 bases to trimming and J lost 6 bases, with 16 bases between them. The chain's CDR3 is CATSRPGKGVDGYTF. CDR3 nucleotides: TGTGCCACCAGCAGACCCGGTAAGGGGGTCGATGGCTACACCTTC. The full variable domain, rest sourced from reference TRBV15 and TRBJ1-2, is DAMVIQNPRYQVTQFGKPVTLSCSQTLNHNVMYWYQQKSSQAPKLLFHYYDKDFNNEADTPDNFQSRRPNTSFCFLDIRSPGLGDTAMYLCATSRPGKGVDGYTFGSGTRLTVV.

J is TRBJ1-2 and V is TRBV29-1; D not resolved. V lost 3 bases and J 4 bases, leaving 15 bases between the germline ends. Germline loops: CDR1 SQVTM, CDR2 ANQGSEA. This CDR3 has 14 residues. The CDR3 protein is CSVDILGGGYGYTF. CDR3 sequence (DNA): TGCAGCGTTGATATCCTCGGAGGAGGCTATGGCTACACCTTC. Using reference TRBV29-1 and TRBJ1-2 for the parts outside the CDR3, the full variable domain is SAVISQKPSRDICQRGTSLTIQCQVDSQVTMMFWYRQQPGQSLTLIATANQGSEATYESGFVIDKFPISRPNLTFSTLTVSNMSPEDSSIYLCSVDILGGGYGYTFGSGTRLTVV.

In nucleotides, the CDR3 is TGTGCCAGCAGTCGGGAGCTGGGCAATGAGCAGTTCTTC. Its translation: CASSRELGNEQFF. The genes are TRBV6-4 and TRBJ2-1, with D possibly matching TRBD2 (6 bases). CDR1 is MRHNA and CDR2 is SNTAGT in the germline V gene. The V end was cut by 5 bases, the J end by 6 bases, with 11 bases between. This CDR3 has 13 amino acids.

V usage is TRBV10-3 and J usage is TRBJ2-5; D is unresolved. The last part of the DNA fits TRBJ2-7 better; the J call may be wrong. The germline gives CDR1 ENHRY, CDR2 SYGVKD. The CDR3 is 12 amino acids. The CDR3 protein is CAISEGIYEQYF. The CDR3 nucleotides are TGTGCCATCAGTGAGGGGATCTACGAGCAGTACTTC.

The chain combines TRBV4-1 with TRBJ1-5, with D unresolved. This CDR3 is built from 16 residues. Germline V gives CDR1 MGHRA, CDR2 YSYEKL. The V and J ends lost 8 bases and 4 bases respectively, with 21 bases between them. The CDR3 nucleotides read TGCGCCAGCGCCCCTCGGCAGTGGGGTGTGAATCAGCCCCAGCATTTT. Its protein product is CASAPRQWGVNQPQHF.

This clone came up a few times. The V gene is TRBV19, the J gene TRBJ2-7; D might be TRBD2 (5 bases). The V gene lost 1 base and the J gene lost 1 base, with 8 bases spanning the gap. CDR3 length equals 14 residues. CDR1 LNHDA and CDR2 SQIVND come from the germline V gene (reference sequence). This chain's CDR3 is CASSIARASYEQYF. DNA for the CDR3: TGTGCCAGTAGTATAGCGCGGGCTTCCTACGAGCAGTACTTC.